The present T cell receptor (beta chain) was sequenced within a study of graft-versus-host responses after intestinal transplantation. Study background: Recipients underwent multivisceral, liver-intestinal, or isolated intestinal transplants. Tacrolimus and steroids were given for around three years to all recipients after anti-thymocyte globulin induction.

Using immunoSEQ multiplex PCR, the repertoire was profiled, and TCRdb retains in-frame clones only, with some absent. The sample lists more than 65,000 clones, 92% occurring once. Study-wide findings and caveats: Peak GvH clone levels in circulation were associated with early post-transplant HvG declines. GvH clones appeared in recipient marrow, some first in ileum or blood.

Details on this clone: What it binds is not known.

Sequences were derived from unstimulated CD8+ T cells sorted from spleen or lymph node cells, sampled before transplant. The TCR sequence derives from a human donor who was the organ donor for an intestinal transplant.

CDR3 region: CSVEDRGGGADTQYF. DNA for the CDR3: TGCAGCGTTGAAGATCGGGGAGGGGGGGCAGATACGCAGTATTTT. The rearrangement joins TRBV29-1 to TRBJ2-3; possibly TRBD2 for D (7 bases). CDR1 and CDR2 (germline): SQVTM, ANQGSEA. The CDR3 sequence is 15 residues long. With 0 bases removed from V and 4 bases from J, the gap between germline ends came to 14 bases.